The T cell receptor beta chain under discussion was sequenced for a study of blood T cell repertoires in COVID-19. Study context: Sites in the United States, Italy and Spain provided acute and convalescent COVID-19 samples.

In the original analysis: The authors estimated nucleated cell counts from reference gene primer amplification. This table comes from immunoSEQ multiplex PCR, and its TCRdb copy is limited to in-frame clones, with some not included. The D gene and trimming were derived from the DNA, and the V and J assignments and clone size from that table. This sample has some 250,000 clones, with 91% found just once. CDR3 length: 16 residues. Germline trimming cut 1 base from V and 4 bases from J; bases unmatched to any gene: 7. The germline V gene encodes CDR1 KGHSH and CDR2 LQKENI. Those who participated ranged in age from roughly 18 to 90 years and resided in about two dozen US areas.

The sequenced sample was PBMCs or T cells enriched from blood (not recorded which). This TCR was recovered from a human donor in a cohort exposed to, infected with or recovered from COVID-19 (not recorded which). The donor label of this sample is uncertain. This chain connects TRBV18 to TRBJ2-1; 7 nucleotides line up with TRBD1. For the CDR3, the DNA is TGTGCCAGCTCACCACAACCGGGACAGTCTTACAATGAGCAGTTCTTC. Translation gives CASSPQPGQSYNEQFF.